Listed below are T cell receptor beta chains from one sample, sequenced in a study of siplizumab effects on memory and regulatory T cells. Sequencing was performed with immunoSEQ multiplex PCR; in TCRdb, only in-frame clones are kept and a portion is missing. The sample shows some 100,000 clones, 93% of them seen only once. Specimen: CD8+ T cells sorted from blood. The receptor set was obtained from a human donor in good health. Both conserved end residues are part of each CDR3. A D gene is named only where the DNA matches it firmly. Only some rows state a clone size, as once, few, many or a class for expanded clones.

TRBV9	NA	TRBJ1-1	NA	TGTGCCAGCAGCGAGGACATAATGAACACTGAAGCTTTCTTT	CASSEDIMNTEAFF
TRBV29-1	NA	TRBJ1-1	NA	TGCAGCGTTGAAGGTCGGAGGACAGAGAACACTGAAGCTTTCTTT	CSVEGRRTENTEAFF
TRBV7-7	NA	TRBJ1-1	NA	TGTGCTAGCAGCTTAGAGGGGAACACTGAAGCTTTCTTT	CASSLEGNTEAFF
TRBV27	NA	TRBJ2-7	TRBD1	TGTGCCAGCAGTTCCCGGGACAGCCAAAGGGTCGCCTACGAGCAGTACTTC	CASSSRDSQRVAYEQYF
TRBV4-1	NA	TRBJ2-7	NA	TGCGCCAGCAGCCAAGATATTCCGGGGGCAGGAGCCTACGAGCAGTACTTC	CASSQDIPGAGAYEQYF
TRBV27	once	TRBJ2-7	NA	TGTGCCAGCAGTTGGGGGGACTCCTACGAGCAGTACTTC	CASSWGDSYEQYF
TRBV9	NA	TRBJ2-7	NA	TGTGCCAGCAGCGTGGGTACCGATCTTTCCTACGAGCAGTACTTC	CASSVGTDLSYEQYF
TRBV10-3	NA	TRBJ2-2	TRBD2	TGTGCCATCAGTAGCGGGGGGGCCGGGGAGCTGTTTTTT	CAISSGGAGELFF
TRBV21-1	NA	TRBJ2-7	NA	TGTGCCAGCAGCTCACCCGACAGTTACGAGCAGTACTTC	CASSSPDSYEQYF
TRBV29-1	NA	TRBJ2-1	NA	TGCAGCGTTGGGGACGGGACGGACTATGAGCAGTTCTTC	CSVGDGTDYEQFF
TRBV7-9	NA	TRBJ1-2	TRBD1	TGTGCCAGCAGCCCGGGGGGGCAGGGGGCTTTCCTCTATGGCTACACCTTC	CASSPGGQGAFLYGYTF
TRBV4-1	NA	TRBJ2-2	NA	TGCGCCAGCAGCCAAGATCGTGCAGCGGTACTGAGCACCGGGGAGCTGTTTTTT	CASSQDRAAVLSTGELFF
TRBV4-1	NA	TRBJ1-5	NA	TGCGCCAGCAGCCAAGAACCGGGAAGCAATCAGCCCCAGCATTTT	CASSQEPGSNQPQHF
TRBV5-1	NA	TRBJ2-7	NA	TGCGCCAGCAGCTTTTTCGGAGGGGTCCCCTACGAGCAGTACTTC	CASSFFGGVPYEQYF
TRBV12-5	NA	TRBJ2-1	NA	TGTGCTAGTGGTTTACTGCTGCCCTACAATGAGCAGTTCTTC	CASGLLLPYNEQFF
TRBV7-6	NA	TRBJ1-5	NA	TGTGCCAGCAGCTTAGCTCATGGAGGAAATAGCAATCAGCCCCAGCATTTT	CASSLAHGGNSNQPQHF
TRBV19	NA	TRBJ2-3	NA	TGTGCCAGTACTCCCTTGGTGGGAGATACGCAGTATTTT	CASTPLVGDTQYF
TRBV6-5	NA	TRBJ1-5	NA	TGTGCCAGCAGTCCCCGCCAAGGGGGGGATCAGCCCCAGCATTTT	CASSPRQGGDQPQHF
TRBV4-2	NA	TRBJ2-5	NA	TGTGCCAGCAGCCAAGAAGGGGGGCAAGAGACCCAGTACTTC	CASSQEGGQETQYF
TRBV11-3	NA	TRBJ1-2	TRBD1	TGTGCCAGCAGCTTGTACAGGGGGAGTGAGTATGGCTACACCTTC	CASSLYRGSEYGYTF
TRBV19	NA	TRBJ2-7	NA	TGTGCCAGTAGTATGGGGGATTACTCCTACGAGCAGTACTTC	CASSMGDYSYEQYF
TRBV4-1	NA	TRBJ2-7	NA	TGCGCCAGCAGCCAAGGTCAGGGGCTGGACGAGCAGTACTTC	CASSQGQGLDEQYF
TRBV5-8	NA	TRBJ1-1	NA	TGTGCCAGCAGCCCGGAAGGGACTTGGAACACTGAAGCTTTCTTT	CASSPEGTWNTEAFF
TRBV19	NA	TRBJ2-2	NA	TGTGCCAGTAGTATCTTCGGGAGTGGGACCGGGGAGCTGTTTTTT	CASSIFGSGTGELFF
TRBV6-6	NA	TRBJ2-7	NA	TGTGCCAGCAGTTACTCGCTGGGCGGGTCCTACGAGCAGTACTTC	CASSYSLGGSYEQYF
TRBV7-9	once	TRBJ2-2	TRBD2	TGTGCCAGCAGCTTAGAGCTAGCGGGAGCCGGGGAGCTGTTTTTT	CASSLELAGAGELFF
TRBV13	NA	TRBJ2-3	NA	TGTGCCAGCAGTATTGGGGGTAATACCACAGATACGCAGTATTTT	CASSIGGNTTDTQYF
TRBV7-3	NA	TRBJ2-2	NA	TGTGCCAGCAGCGGCTCCAAACTAGATTCGGGCACCGGGGAGCTGTTTTTT	CASSGSKLDSGTGELFF
TRBV13	NA	TRBJ1-1	TRBD1	TGTGCCAGCAGCCCAGGGGTACAGGGGGCTGGCACTGAAGCTTTCTTT	CASSPGVQGAGTEAFF
TRBV9	NA	TRBJ2-7	TRBD2	TGTGCCAGCAGCGTCGGCGGGGGGGCCTACGAGCAGTACTTC	CASSVGGGAYEQYF
TRBV29-1	NA	TRBJ1-4	NA	TGCAGCGCTCGCTCCAATGAAAAACTGTTTTTT	CSARSNEKLFF
TRBV27	NA	TRBJ2-5	TRBD2	TGTGCCAGCGGGCCTAGCGGGGGGGCGGGAGAGACCCAGTACTTC	CASGPSGGAGETQYF
TRBV10-3	NA	TRBJ1-1	NA	TGTGCCATCAGTGAGTCGTTAACCGCGGCAGCCCTTGAAGCTTTCTTT	CAISESLTAAALEAFF
TRBV5-1	few	TRBJ1-1	NA	TGCGCCAGCAGCCCGGGACGGGAGAACACTGAAGCTTTCTTT	CASSPGRENTEAFF
TRBV4-1	NA	TRBJ2-5	NA	TGCGCCAGCAGGGCCGCGGACAGCCCCCAAGAGACCCAGTACTTC	CASRAADSPQETQYF
TRBV2	NA	TRBJ2-1	NA	TGTGCCAGCAGTAGCGGGTACAATGAGCAGTTCTTC	CASSSGYNEQFF
TRBV4-2	NA	TRBJ2-5	NA	TGTGCCAGCAGCTCCCCGGAGTCTGGGACCCAGTACTTC	CASSSPESGTQYF
TRBV5-5	NA	TRBJ1-2	NA	TGTGCCAGCAGCTTGTTGGGGGAGGGCTATGGCTACACCTTC	CASSLLGEGYGYTF
TRBV27	NA	TRBJ2-1	NA	TGTGCCAGCAGTTTATTGGGGGCAGATGAGCAGTTCTTC	CASSLLGADEQFF
TRBV27	NA	TRBJ2-7	TRBD1	TGTACCAGCAGTGTGACAGGGGACTCCTACGAGCAGTACTTC	CTSSVTGDSYEQYF
TRBV5-1	NA	TRBJ2-1	TRBD1	TGCGCCAGCAGCCTGTGGGACAGATCCTACAATGAGCAGTTCTTC	CASSLWDRSYNEQFF
TRBV2	NA	TRBJ1-1	NA	TGTGCCAGCAGGGAAGGTATTTCGAACACTGAAGCTTTCTTT	CASREGISNTEAFF
TRBV7-2	NA	TRBJ2-2	NA	TGTGCCAGCAGCTTAGCGCTTCCGAACACCGGGGAGCTGTTTTTT	CASSLALPNTGELFF
TRBV5-8	NA	TRBJ2-7	TRBD2	TGTGCCAGCAGCTTGGCTCCTAGCGGGAGTTCACAGCAGTACTTC	CASSLAPSGSSQQYF
TRBV7-9	NA	TRBJ2-1	TRBD1	TGTGCCAGCAGCTCTAAGGACAGGGTTGATGAGCAGTTCTTC	CASSSKDRVDEQFF
TRBV14	NA	TRBJ2-1	TRBD2	TGTGCCAGCAGCCAAGAGAATTGGGCGGGAGGAACATACAATGAGCAGTTCTTC	CASSQENWAGGTYNEQFF
TRBV7-9	NA	TRBJ2-1	TRBD2	TGTGCCAGCAGCTTAGGGACTAGATACCACAATGAGCAGTTCTTC	CASSLGTRYHNEQFF
TRBV4-1	NA	TRBJ2-1	TRBD2	TGCGCCAGCAGCCAGACTAGCGGGGGGGCTAATGAGCAGTTCTTC	CASSQTSGGANEQFF
TRBV4-2	NA	TRBJ2-7	TRBD2	TGTGCCAGCAGCCAGACGACTAGCGGCTCCTACGAGCAGTACTTC	CASSQTTSGSYEQYF
TRBV14	NA	TRBJ2-5	TRBD2	TGTGCCAGCAGCCGAACGCTAGCGGGGGCCTACCAAGAGACCCAGTACTTC	CASSRTLAGAYQETQYF